This TCR beta chain was recovered during a study of blood T cells in healthy people across ages. Findings and limits, study-wide: It was not possible, with unsorted PBMCs, to conclusively compare naive and antigen-experienced cells.

The CDR3 covers 17 residues. The germline V and J ends were trimmed by 0 bases and 2 bases, with 11 bases remaining between them. Germline lookup yields CDR1 SGHVS and CDR2 FNYEAQ. Then a second PCR, running roughly 7 to 12 cycles, was carried out with a sample-barcoded 5' primer and a J-beta primer mix. MiXCR, applied by TCRdb to the 5' RACE reads, yields one record per CDR3 protein. The sample shows about 680,000 distinct CDR3 sequences, 49% of them seen only once. As regards this clonotype: The target antigen is unknown.

The receptor was derived from an older woman in good health. The source material was blood. The rearrangement uses TRBV7-6 and TRBJ2-6; D unclear. CDR3 in amino acids: CASSLALPPPGANVLTF. DNA of the CDR3: TGTGCCAGCAGCTTAGCTCTACCTCCACCTGGGGCCAACGTCCTGACTTTC.